This T cell receptor beta chain appears in the sequencing data of a study of OX40 agonist ivuxolimab in advanced cancers. General study findings and limits: What antigens the expanded peripheral T cells recognized was never established.

Note on this clone: The target antigen is unknown.

The ends lost 4 bases at V and 9 bases at J; junction bases unmatched: 10. The germline CDR1 and CDR2 sequences are SGDLS and YYNGEE. The CDR3 loop spans 16 amino acids. Only in-frame clones appear in the TCRdb table, and some are missing; sequencing was by immunoSEQ multiplex PCR. Found here are approximately 25,000 clones, over 75% of them singletons; the top ten hold about 50%. Sequencing used CD4+ or CD8+ T cells sorted from blood, obtained in a trial of the OX40 agonist ivuxolimab. The receptor was derived from an adult with an advanced solid tumor such as melanoma, head and neck, liver or kidney cancer. The V call is TRBV9, the J call TRBJ2-1; TRBD2 matches at 13 bases. CDR3 sequence (DNA): TGTGCCAGCAGCCCCAGAACTAGCGGGGGGGCTGGTGAGCAGTTCTTC. This sequence encodes CASSPRTSGGAGEQFF. The variable domain in full, completed from reference TRBV9 and TRBJ2-1, reads DSGVTQTPKHLITATGQRVTLRCSPRSGDLSVYWYQQSLDQGLQFLIQYYNGEERAKGNILERFSAQQFPDLHSELNLSSLELGDSALYFCASSPRTSGGAGEQFFGPGTRLTVL.